This TCR beta chain was captured by sequencing in a study of blood T cell repertoires in COVID-19. TCRdb's copy holds only in-frame clones and misses some; the assay was immunoSEQ multiplex PCR. The sample holds approximately 250,000 clones, almost 85% seen once. The CDR3 loop spans 15 amino acids. Unmatched junction bases numbered 13, after V lost 3 bases and J lost 9 bases. Germline lookup yields CDR1 SGHTA and CDR2 FQGNSA. This TCR was recovered from a middle-aged man who had recovered from COVID-19. The sample comprised PBMCs or T cells enriched from blood (not recorded which). The V call is TRBV7-2, the J call TRBJ1-2; 7 nucleotides line up with TRBD1. CDR3 residues: CASSFGGTDPGSYTF. In DNA, the CDR3 is TGTGCCAGCAGCTTTGGGGGGACAGATCCGGGTAGCTACACCTTC.